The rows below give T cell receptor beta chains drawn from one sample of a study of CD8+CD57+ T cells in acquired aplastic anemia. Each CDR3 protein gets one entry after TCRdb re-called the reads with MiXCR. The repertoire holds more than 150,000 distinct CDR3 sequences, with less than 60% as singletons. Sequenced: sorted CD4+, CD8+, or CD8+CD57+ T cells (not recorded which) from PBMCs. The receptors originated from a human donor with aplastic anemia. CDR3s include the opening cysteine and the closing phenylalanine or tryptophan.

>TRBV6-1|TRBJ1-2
CASRGYYGYTF
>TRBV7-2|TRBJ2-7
CASSVQGNEQYF
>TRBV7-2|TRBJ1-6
CASTYRGYNSPLHF
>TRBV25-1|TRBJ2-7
CASSYLAGGPYEQYF
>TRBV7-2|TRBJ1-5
CASSLVLGQPQHF
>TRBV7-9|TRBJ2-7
CASSPSGQEDQYF
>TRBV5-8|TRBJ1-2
CASSLRQGPNYGYTF
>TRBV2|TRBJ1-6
CASSPALEGTLLLNSPLHF
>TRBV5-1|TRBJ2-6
CASSLRGLSSGANVLTF
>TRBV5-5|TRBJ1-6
CASSQGTENSPLHF
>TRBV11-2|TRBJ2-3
CASSLEWGTLRTDTQYF
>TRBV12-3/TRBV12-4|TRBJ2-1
CASSLRTSGFFGEQFF
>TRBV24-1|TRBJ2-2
CATSDLLGPLPGELFF
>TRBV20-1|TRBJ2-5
CSAGTSGQETQYF
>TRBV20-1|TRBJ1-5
CSARSGVQPQHF
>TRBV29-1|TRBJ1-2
CSGQGAVSNYGYTF
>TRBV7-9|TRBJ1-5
CASSPGISQPQHF
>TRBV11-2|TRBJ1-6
CASSPEGSNGRSPLHF
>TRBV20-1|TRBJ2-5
CSARPLAGGETQYF
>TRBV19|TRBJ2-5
CASSIEEETQYF
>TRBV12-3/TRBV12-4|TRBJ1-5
CASSSTGFQPQHF
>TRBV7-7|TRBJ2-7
CASSLGQRTSGSYEQYF
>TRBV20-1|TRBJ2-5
CSAGKETQYF
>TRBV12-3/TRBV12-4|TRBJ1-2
CASRTGVFSGYTF
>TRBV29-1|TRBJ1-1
CSVVRNTEAFF
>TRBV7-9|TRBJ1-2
CDSSLGREGYTF
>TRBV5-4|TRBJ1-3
CASSYNRGRGNTIYF
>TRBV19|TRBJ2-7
CASRRGQGSYEQYF
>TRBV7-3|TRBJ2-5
CASSLVWETQYF